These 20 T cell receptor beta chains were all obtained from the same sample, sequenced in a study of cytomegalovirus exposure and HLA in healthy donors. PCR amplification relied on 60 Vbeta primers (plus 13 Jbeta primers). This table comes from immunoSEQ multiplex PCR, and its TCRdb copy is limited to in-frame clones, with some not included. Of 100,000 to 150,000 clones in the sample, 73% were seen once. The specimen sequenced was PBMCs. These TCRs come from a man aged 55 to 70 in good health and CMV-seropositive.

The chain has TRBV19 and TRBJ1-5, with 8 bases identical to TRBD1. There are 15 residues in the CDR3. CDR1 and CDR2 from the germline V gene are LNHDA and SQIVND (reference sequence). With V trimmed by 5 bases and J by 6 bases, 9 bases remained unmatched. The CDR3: CASSVGQGASQPQHF. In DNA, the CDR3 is TGTGCCAGTAGTGTTGGACAGGGAGCGAGTCAGCCCCAGCATTTT.

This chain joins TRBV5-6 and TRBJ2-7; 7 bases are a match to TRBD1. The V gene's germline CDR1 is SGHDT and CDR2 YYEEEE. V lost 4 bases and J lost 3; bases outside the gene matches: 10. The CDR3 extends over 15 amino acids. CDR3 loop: CASSATGTDYYEQYF. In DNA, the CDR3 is TGTGCCAGCAGCGCAACCGGGACAGACTACTACGAGCAGTACTTC.

DNA for the CDR3: TGTGCCAGCAGTTTCGTGGGGGCCTATGGCTACACCTTC. Protein sequence: CASSFVGAYGYTF. This chain joins TRBV28 and TRBJ1-2; D may be TRBD1 (6 bases). The CDR3 has 13 amino acids. Germline lookup yields CDR1 MDHEN and CDR2 SYDVKM. Trimming removed 3 bases at V and 4 bases at J, with 9 bases between.

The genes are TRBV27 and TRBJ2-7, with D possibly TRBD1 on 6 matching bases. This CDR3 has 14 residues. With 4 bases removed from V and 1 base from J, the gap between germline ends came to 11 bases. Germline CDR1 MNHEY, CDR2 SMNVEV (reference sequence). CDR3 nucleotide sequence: TGTGCCAGCAGTTCCACGACAGGATCCTACGAGCAGTACTTC. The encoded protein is CASSSTTGSYEQYF.

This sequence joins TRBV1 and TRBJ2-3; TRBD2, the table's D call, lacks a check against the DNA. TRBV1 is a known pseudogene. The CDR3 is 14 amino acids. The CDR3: CTSSPSGGSNTQYF. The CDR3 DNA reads TGCACCAGCAGCCCTAGCGGGGGTTCTAATACGCAGTATTTT.

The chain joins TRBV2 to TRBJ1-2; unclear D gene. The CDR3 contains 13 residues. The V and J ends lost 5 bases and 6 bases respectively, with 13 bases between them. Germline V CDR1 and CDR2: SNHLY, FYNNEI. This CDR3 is CASSPDGRDGYTF. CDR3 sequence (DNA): TGTGCCAGCAGTCCCGACGGGAGAGATGGCTACACCTTC.

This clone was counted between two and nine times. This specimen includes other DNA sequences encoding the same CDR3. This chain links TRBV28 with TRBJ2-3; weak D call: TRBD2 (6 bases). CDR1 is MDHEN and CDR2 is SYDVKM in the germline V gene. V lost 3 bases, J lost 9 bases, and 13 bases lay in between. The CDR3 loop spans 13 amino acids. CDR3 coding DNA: TGTGCCAGCAGTTTGGGACTGGTCCAGACGCAGTATTTT. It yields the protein CASSLGLVQTQYF.

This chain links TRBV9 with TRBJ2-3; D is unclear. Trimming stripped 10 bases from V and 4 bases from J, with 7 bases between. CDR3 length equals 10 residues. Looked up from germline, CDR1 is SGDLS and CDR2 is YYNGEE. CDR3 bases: TGTGCCTGCGCTTCAGATACGCAGTATTTT. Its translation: CACASDTQYF.

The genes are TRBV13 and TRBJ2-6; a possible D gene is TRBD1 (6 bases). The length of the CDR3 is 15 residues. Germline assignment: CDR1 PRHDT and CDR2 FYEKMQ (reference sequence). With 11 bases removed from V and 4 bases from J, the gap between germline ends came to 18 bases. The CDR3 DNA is TGTGCCGCCTCACACAGGGAATCAGGGGCCAACGTCCTGACTTTC. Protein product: CAASHRESGANVLTF.

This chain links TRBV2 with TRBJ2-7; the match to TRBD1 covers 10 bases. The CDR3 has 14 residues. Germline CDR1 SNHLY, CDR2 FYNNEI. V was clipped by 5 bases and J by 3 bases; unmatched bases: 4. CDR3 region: CASSSGQGFYEQYF. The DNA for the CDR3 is TGTGCCAGCAGTTCGGGACAGGGGTTCTACGAGCAGTACTTC. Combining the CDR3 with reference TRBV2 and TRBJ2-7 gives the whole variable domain EPEVTQTPSHQVTQMGQEVILRCVPISNHLYFYWYRQILGQKVEFLVSFYNNEISEKSEIFDDQFSVERPDGSNFTLKIRSTKLEDSAMYFCASSSGQGFYEQYFGPGTRLTVT.

For the CDR3, the DNA is TGTGCCAGCTCACGTTACACCGGGACAGTGAACACTGAAGCTTTCTTT. Residues: CASSRYTGTVNTEAFF. This chain connects TRBV18 to TRBJ1-1, with 7 nucleotides matching TRBD1. The CDR3 extends over 16 amino acids. Germline-derived CDR1 and CDR2 are KGHSH and LQKENI. The trim removed 4 bases at V and 0 bases at J, leaving 8 bases unmatched.

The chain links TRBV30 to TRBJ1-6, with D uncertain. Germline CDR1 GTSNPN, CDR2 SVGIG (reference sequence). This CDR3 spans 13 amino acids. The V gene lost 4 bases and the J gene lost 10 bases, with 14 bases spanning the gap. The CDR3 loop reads CAWKVVLESPLHF. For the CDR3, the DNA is TGTGCCTGGAAGGTGGTCCTGGAGTCACCCCTCCACTTT.

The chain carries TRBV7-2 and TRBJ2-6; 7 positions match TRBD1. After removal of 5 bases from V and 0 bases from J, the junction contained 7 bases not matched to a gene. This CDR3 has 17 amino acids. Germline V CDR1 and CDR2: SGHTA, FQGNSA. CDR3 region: CASSRTGIFSGANVLTF. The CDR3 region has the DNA TGTGCCAGCAGCCGGACAGGAATTTTCTCTGGGGCCAACGTCCTGACTTTC.

In DNA, the CDR3 is TGTGCCAGCAGCGGGGGAACGACTAGCGGGGGGGCGGTTGTAAGGTATTTT. This gives the protein CASSGGTTSGGAVVRYF. The V gene is TRBV5-6, the J gene TRBJ2-3, with TRBD2 identical over 14 bases. The CDR3 covers 17 residues. The J segment lost 14 bases and the V segment lost 4 bases, leaving 18 bases of the junction unmatched. The germline CDR1 and CDR2 sequences are SGHDT and YYEEEE.

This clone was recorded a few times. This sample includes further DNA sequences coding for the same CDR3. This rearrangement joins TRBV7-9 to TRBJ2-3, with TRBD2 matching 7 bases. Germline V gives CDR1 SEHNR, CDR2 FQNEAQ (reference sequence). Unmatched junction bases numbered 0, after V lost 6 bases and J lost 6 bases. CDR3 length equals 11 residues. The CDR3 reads CASRGGDTQYF. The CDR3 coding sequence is TGTGCCAGCAGGGGAGGGGATACGCAGTATTTT.

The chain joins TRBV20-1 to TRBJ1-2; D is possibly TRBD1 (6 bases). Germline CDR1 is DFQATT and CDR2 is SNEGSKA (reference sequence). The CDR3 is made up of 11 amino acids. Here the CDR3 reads CNSPGGPGYTF. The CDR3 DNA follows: TGCAACTCGCCCGGGGGGCCTGGCTACACCTTC.

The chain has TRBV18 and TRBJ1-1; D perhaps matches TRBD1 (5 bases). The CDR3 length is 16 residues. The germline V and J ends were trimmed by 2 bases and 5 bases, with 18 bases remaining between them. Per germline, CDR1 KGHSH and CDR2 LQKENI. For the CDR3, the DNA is TGTGCCAGCTCACCAGGGGCCCCGGAATCGGGTACTGAAGCTTTCTTT. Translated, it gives CASSPGAPESGTEAFF.

The CDR3 spells CASSLGGTGVEQYF. CDR3 nucleotides: TGTGCCAGCAGCTTAGGAGGAACAGGGGTCGAGCAGTACTTC. The V call is TRBV7-9, the J call TRBJ2-7, with 7 bases lining up with TRBD1. V shed 1 base, J shed 6 bases, and the junction held 6 bases outside the gene matches. This CDR3 region has 14 residues. Germline V gene sequence: CDR1 SEHNR, CDR2 FQNEAQ (reference sequence).

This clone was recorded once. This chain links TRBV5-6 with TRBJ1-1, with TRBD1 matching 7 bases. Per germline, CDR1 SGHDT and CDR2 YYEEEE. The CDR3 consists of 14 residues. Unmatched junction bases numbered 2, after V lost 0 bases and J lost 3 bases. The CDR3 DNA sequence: TGTGCCAGCAGCTTGGGAGGGGGCGACACTGAAGCTTTCTTT. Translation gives CASSLGGGDTEAFF.

The CDR3 DNA sequence: TGCAGCGCCGTGGGGACAGGGGGCTCTGGGGCCAACGTCCTGACTTTC. Translated, it gives CSAVGTGGSGANVLTF. The J gene is TRBJ2-6, the V gene TRBV29-1; TRBD1 matches 11 bases. The CDR3 has 16 amino acids. V dropped 7 bases and J dropped 0; count of bases not matched to a gene: 5. Germline V gene data show CDR1 as SQVTM and CDR2 as ANQGSEA.